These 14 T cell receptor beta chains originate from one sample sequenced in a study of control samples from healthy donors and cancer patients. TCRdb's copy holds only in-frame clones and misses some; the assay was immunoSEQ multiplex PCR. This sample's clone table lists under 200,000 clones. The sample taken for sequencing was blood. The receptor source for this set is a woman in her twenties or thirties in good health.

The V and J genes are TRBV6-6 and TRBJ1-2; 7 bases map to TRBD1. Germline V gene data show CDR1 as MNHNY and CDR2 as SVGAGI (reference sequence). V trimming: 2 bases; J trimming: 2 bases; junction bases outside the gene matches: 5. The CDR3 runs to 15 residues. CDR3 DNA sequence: TGTGCCAGCAGTTACCAGACAGGGACAAACTATGGCTACACCTTC. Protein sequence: CASSYQTGTNYGYTF.

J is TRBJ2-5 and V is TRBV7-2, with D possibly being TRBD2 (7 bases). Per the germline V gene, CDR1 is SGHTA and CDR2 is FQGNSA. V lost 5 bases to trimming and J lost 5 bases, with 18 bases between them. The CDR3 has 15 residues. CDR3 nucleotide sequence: TGTGCCAGCAGCCCTTCGGGCGGGGGCCTGGAGACCCAGTACTTC. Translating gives CASSPSGGGLETQYF.

The CDR3 bases are TGCGCCAGCAGCTTTTCTAGCGGGGGAGAGACCCAGTACTTC. Translation gives CASSFSSGGETQYF. The chain is built from TRBV5-1 and TRBJ2-5; 10 positions match TRBD2. Germline CDR1 reads SGHRS; CDR2 reads YFSETQ. V dropped 2 bases and J dropped 4; count of bases not matched to a gene: 2. The CDR3 is 14 amino acids.

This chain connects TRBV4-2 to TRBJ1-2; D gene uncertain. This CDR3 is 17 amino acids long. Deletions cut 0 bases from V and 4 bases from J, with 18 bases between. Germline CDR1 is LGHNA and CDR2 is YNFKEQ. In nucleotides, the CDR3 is TGTGCCAGCAGCCAAGATAAGGGCGAAGGGTTCCTCTATGGCTACACCTTC. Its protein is CASSQDKGEGFLYGYTF.

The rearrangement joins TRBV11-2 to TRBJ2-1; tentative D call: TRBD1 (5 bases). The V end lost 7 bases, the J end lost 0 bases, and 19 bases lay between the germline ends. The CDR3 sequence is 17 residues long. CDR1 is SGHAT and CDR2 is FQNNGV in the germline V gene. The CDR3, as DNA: TGTGCCAGCAACCTTAAGGGGTTCGTAAGCTCCTACAATGAGCAGTTCTTC. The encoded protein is CASNLKGFVSSYNEQFF.

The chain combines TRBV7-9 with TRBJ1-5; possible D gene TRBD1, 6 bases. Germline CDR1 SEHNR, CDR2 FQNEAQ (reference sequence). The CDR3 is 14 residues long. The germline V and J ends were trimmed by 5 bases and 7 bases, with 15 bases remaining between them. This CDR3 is CASSPPGGGQPQHF. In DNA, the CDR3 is TGTGCCAGCAGCCCTCCGGGGGGCGGGCAGCCCCAGCATTTT.

The CDR3 reads CASSVENTGELFF. The CDR3 DNA follows: TGTGCCAGCAGCGTAGAGAACACCGGGGAGCTGTTTTTT. J is TRBJ2-2 and V is TRBV9; D remains unclear. Germline CDR1 SGDLS, CDR2 YYNGEE. The CDR3 extends over 13 amino acids. V shed 0 bases and J shed 1 base, with 1 base lying between them.

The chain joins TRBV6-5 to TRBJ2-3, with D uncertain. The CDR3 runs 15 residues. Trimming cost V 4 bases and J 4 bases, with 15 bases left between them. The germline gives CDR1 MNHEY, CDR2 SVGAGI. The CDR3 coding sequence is TGTGCCAGCAGTTGGAGCACCCGTCTCCCAGATACGCAGTATTTT. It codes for CASSWSTRLPDTQYF.

CDR3 bases: TGTGCCAGCAGTCAGGCAGGGGATAACCTAGATGGCTACACCTTC. Amino acids: CASSQAGDNLDGYTF. The gene calls are TRBV6-2 or TRBV6-3 and TRBJ1-2; maybe TRBD1 (6 bases). CDR1 is MNHEY and CDR2 is SVGEGT in the germline V gene. The CDR3 has 15 amino acids. Deletions cut 5 bases from V and 6 bases from J, with 19 bases between.

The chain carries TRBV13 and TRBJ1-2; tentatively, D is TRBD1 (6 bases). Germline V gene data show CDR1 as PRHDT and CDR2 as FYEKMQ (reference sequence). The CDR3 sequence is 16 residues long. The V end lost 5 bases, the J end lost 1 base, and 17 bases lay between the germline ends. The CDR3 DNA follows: TGTGCCAGCAGCCCCGGCGGTGTCAGGGGTAACTATGGCTACACCTTC. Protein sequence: CASSPGGVRGNYGYTF.

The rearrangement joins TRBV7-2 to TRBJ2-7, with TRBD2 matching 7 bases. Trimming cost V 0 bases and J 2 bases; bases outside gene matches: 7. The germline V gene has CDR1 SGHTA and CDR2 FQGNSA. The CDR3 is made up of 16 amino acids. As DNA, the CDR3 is TGTGCCAGCAGCTTAGCCGGGATAGCGGGCACCTACGAGCAGTACTTC. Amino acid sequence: CASSLAGIAGTYEQYF.

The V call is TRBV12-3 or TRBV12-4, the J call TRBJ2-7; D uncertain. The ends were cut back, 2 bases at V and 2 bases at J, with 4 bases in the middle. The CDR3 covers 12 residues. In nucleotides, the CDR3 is TGTGCCAGCAGTTTAACCGCCTACGAGCAGTACTTC. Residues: CASSLTAYEQYF.

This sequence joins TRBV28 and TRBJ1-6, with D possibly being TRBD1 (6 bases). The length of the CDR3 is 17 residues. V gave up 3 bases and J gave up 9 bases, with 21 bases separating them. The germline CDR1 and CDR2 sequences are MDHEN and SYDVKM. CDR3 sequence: CASSFYGGAGAGSPLHF. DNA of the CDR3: TGTGCCAGCAGTTTTTATGGTGGGGCAGGGGCAGGTTCACCCCTCCACTTT.

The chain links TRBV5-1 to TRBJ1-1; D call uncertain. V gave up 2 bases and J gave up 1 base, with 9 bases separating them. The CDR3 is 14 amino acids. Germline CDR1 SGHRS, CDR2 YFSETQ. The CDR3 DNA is TGCGCCAGCAGCTTCCTGGGCACGAACACTGAAGCTTTCTTT. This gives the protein CASSFLGTNTEAFF.